The present T cell receptor (beta chain) was sequenced within a study of shared clonotypes between healthy human individuals. Trimming removed 5 bases from V and 6 bases from J, with 16 bases in between. The CDR3 is 14 amino acids. CDR1 SGHAT and CDR2 FQNNGV come from the germline V gene. Methods used by the authors: As immunoSEQ supplied junction-only sequences (without quality scores), filtering differed. Repertoires were generated with immunoSEQ multiplex PCR, while TCRdb's copy carries only in-frame clones and drops some. V, J and clone size are those of that table, while D and trimming were read from the DNA. The sample lists fewer than 850,000 clones; less than 95% were seen once.

V is TRBV11-2 and J is TRBJ1-1; D call uncertain. This TCR derives from a man between 18 and 29 years old in good health. Some clones in this sample may be carry-over from other donors' samples. Sample: memory CD8+ T cells from PBMCs. Subset noted: CD45RO+ cells pooled with CCR7-negative TemRA cells. CDR3: CASSPRTQDAEAFF. In DNA, the CDR3 is TGTGCCAGCAGCCCTCGGACCCAGGACGCTGAAGCTTTCTTT.